This TCR beta chain is drawn from a study of blood T cell repertoires in COVID-19. V was clipped by 1 base and J by 1 base, with 11 bases between them. Germline V gives CDR1 SGHRS, CDR2 YFSETQ. The CDR3 consists of 16 residues. Participant reports of clinical history set cohort assignment. TCRdb keeps only in-frame clones here, not all; method: immunoSEQ multiplex PCR. The sample carries about 160,000 clones, about four fifths recorded once. The rearrangement links TRBV5-1 to TRBJ2-2; possibly TRBD1 for D (6 bases). The origin of this receptor is a man in his 60s who had recovered from COVID-19. Sequencing was done on a sample of PBMCs or T cells enriched from blood (not recorded which). DNA of the CDR3: TGCGCCAGCAGCTTGCATCAGGGGAGGAACACCGGGGAGCTGTTTTTT. This translates into CASSLHQGRNTGELFF.